This record concerns one TCR beta chain sequence. As yet, its antigen is unknown. This entry belongs to a study of shared clonotypes between healthy human individuals. Around 220 ng DNA, 25,000 to 35,000 T cell genomes, went into each sorted-subset replicate PCR. TCRdb's copy holds only in-frame clones and misses some; the assay was immunoSEQ multiplex PCR. The profile shows 2 million to 3 million clones, approximately 93% of them singletons. Findings and limits, study-wide: Some naive CD4 clonotypes, approximately 4.5%, turned up in common across several donors. The study generally estimated greater richness for naive than memory subsets.

Germline V gene lookup returns CDR1 MNHEY and CDR2 SVGAGI. V lost 5 bases and J lost 5, with 18 bases in between. The CDR3 has 15 residues. The chain combines TRBV6-5 with TRBJ1-1; the D is unclear. Material: naive CD4+ T cells from PBMCs. Stated subset: CD45RA+ positively selected. The sequence was obtained from a man in his late teens or twenties in good health. Some clones in this sample may be carry-over from other donors' samples. CDR3 in DNA: TGTGCCAGCAGTAGCCTAGGGAGGGTGGGGACTGAAGCTTTCTTT. It specifies CASSSLGRVGTEAFF.